This TCR beta chain is drawn from a study of memory CD4+ T cells and cytomegalovirus serostatus. Trimming removed 1 base from V and 4 bases from J, with 10 bases in between. This CDR3 has 14 amino acids. The V gene's germline CDR1 is LGHNA and CDR2 YNFKEQ. Assay used: immunoSEQ multiplex PCR; TCRdb lists only in-frame clones, some missing. The data show about 82,000 clones, approximately 84% seen once. Single viable CD3+CD4+CD8-CD45RO+ cells were sorted as the memory CD4+ T cells. This receptor was obtained from an adult in good health and CMV-seronegative. This chain joins TRBV4-2 and TRBJ1-1; D may be TRBD1 (6 bases). Material: memory CD4+ T cells from blood. The CDR3 reads CASSQAGGLTEAFF. The DNA of the CDR3 is TGTGCCAGCAGCCAAGCTGGGGGGCTCACTGAAGCTTTCTTT.